A single sample gave rise to the 25 T cell receptor beta chains below, sequenced in a study of blood T cell repertoires in COVID-19. Assay used: immunoSEQ multiplex PCR; TCRdb lists only in-frame clones, some missing. The table has 55,000 to 75,000 clones, around nine tenths seen once. Sequenced input: peripheral blood. These receptors were collected from a man between 60 and 70 years old with acute or convalescent COVID-19.

This chain joins TRBV29-1 and TRBJ2-7; possible D gene TRBD1, 5 bases. Trimming removed 5 bases at V and 6 bases at J, with 14 bases between. Germline V gives CDR1 SQVTM, CDR2 ANQGSEA. CDR3 size: 12 residues. The CDR3 is CSVLQGSTEQYF. The CDR3 DNA reads TGCAGCGTTTTGCAGGGTTCGACCGAGCAGTACTTC.

About this clone itself: One junction end disagrees with the germline gene, perhaps due to a read error. The chain carries TRBV19 and TRBJ2-2, with 7 bases lining up with TRBD1. CDR3 length equals 16 residues. Germline CDR1 LNHDA, CDR2 SQIVND (reference sequence). CDR3 loop: CASSLDRAPNTGELFF. CDR3 nucleotide sequence: TGTGCCAGTAGTTTAGACAGGGCCCCGAACACCGGGGAGCTGTTTTTT.

This clone was observed a handful of times. The chain carries TRBV19 and TRBJ2-7, with 8 bases aligning to TRBD1. There are 13 residues in the CDR3. The junction had 4 bases not matched to a gene; V was cut back by 6 bases and J by 3 bases. From germline, CDR1 is LNHDA and CDR2 SQIVND (reference sequence). The CDR3 nucleotides are TGTGCCAGTAGGAAGGGACAGGACTACGAGCAGTACTTC. This encodes CASRKGQDYEQYF.

The chain uses TRBV24-1 and TRBJ2-5; D is ambiguous. This CDR3 has 13 amino acids. Between the trimmed V and J ends, which lost 4 bases and 4 bases, there was a span of 9 bases. CDR1 is KGHDR and CDR2 is SFDVKD in the germline V gene. The CDR3 sequence: CATSDPGPETQYF. CDR3 sequence (DNA): TGTGCCACCAGTGACCCGGGTCCAGAGACCCAGTACTTC.

The J gene is TRBJ1-1, the V gene TRBV18; D unclear. CDR1 is KGHSH and CDR2 is LQKENI in the germline V gene. The ends were cut back, 5 bases at V and 5 bases at J, with 15 bases in the middle. The CDR3 spans 14 residues. The DNA for the CDR3 is TGTGCCAGCTCAGCCGCTGTGGCGGGAACTGAAGCTTTCTTT. It is translated as CASSAAVAGTEAFF.

The chain uses TRBV9 and TRBJ1-2, with TRBD1 matching over 10 bases. The J segment lost 6 bases and the V segment lost 0 bases, leaving 11 bases of the junction unmatched. Germline CDR1 SGDLS, CDR2 YYNGEE. The length of the CDR3 is 17 residues. This chain's CDR3 is CASSVDDRGPLVDGYTF. In nucleotides, the CDR3 is TGTGCCAGCAGCGTAGATGACAGGGGGCCTTTGGTGGATGGCTACACCTTC.

The CDR3 DNA sequence: TGTGCCACCAGTGATTATACAGGGGATGGCTACACCTTC. Amino acid sequence: CATSDYTGDGYTF. V and J are TRBV24-1 and TRBJ1-2, with TRBD1 identical over 7 bases. Germline V lookup: CDR1 KGHDR, CDR2 SFDVKD. The CDR3 is 13 amino acids. Losses at the gene ends were 2 bases for V and 6 bases for J; bases not matched to a gene: 2.

The chain links TRBV5-8 to TRBJ1-2; D gene unclear. CDR3 length: 15 residues. V lost 2 bases and J 0 bases, leaving 11 bases between the germline ends. CDR1 is SGHTS and CDR2 is YDEGEE in the germline V gene. The CDR3 DNA is TGTGCCAGCAGCTTTGGGCATTTTACTAACTATGGCTACACCTTC. It translates to CASSFGHFTNYGYTF.

The genes are TRBV9 and TRBJ2-1; maybe TRBD2 (5 bases). CDR1 is SGDLS, CDR2 YYNGEE, per germline. This CDR3 has 15 amino acids. The V and J ends lost 0 bases and 0 bases respectively, with 7 bases between them. CDR3: CASSVGGNSYNEQFF. CDR3 in DNA: TGTGCCAGCAGCGTAGGAGGGAACTCCTACAATGAGCAGTTCTTC.

CDR3: CASGPYEQYF. As DNA, the CDR3 is TGTGCCAGCGGGCCATACGAGCAGTACTTC. V usage is TRBV6-5 and J usage is TRBJ2-7; D not resolved. Germline-derived CDR1 and CDR2 are MNHEY and SVGAGI. The CDR3 spans 10 residues. The V and J ends lost 8 bases and 4 bases respectively, with 6 bases between them.

The V gene is TRBV5-1, the J gene TRBJ1-6; D may be TRBD1 (6 bases). The ends were cut back, 0 bases at V and 10 bases at J, with 17 bases in the middle. The CDR3 runs to 16 residues. CDR1 and CDR2 from the germline V gene are SGHRS and YFSETQ. In DNA form, the CDR3 reads TGCGCCAGCAGCTTGGATCCCTCCAGGGGATACTCACCCCTCCACTTT. It translates to CASSLDPSRGYSPLHF. Full variable domain (outside the CDR3, taken from reference TRBV5-1 and TRBJ1-6): KAGVTQTPRYLIKTRGQQVTLSCSPISGHRSVSWYQQTPGQGLQFLFEYFSETQRNKGNFPGRFSGRQFSNSRSEMNVSTLELGDSALYLCASSLDPSRGYSPLHFGNGTRLTVT.

This clone was detected once. V usage is TRBV18 and J usage is TRBJ2-7; D gene uncertain. Germline V lookup: CDR1 KGHSH, CDR2 LQKENI. The CDR3 totals 13 residues. The V gene lost 2 bases and the J gene lost 3 bases, with 8 bases spanning the gap. CDR3 in DNA: TGTGCCAGCTCACCAAACAGCTACTACGAGCAGTACTTC. Protein product: CASSPNSYYEQYF.

This chain connects TRBV24-1 to TRBJ2-3, with 10 bases lining up with TRBD1. Germline-derived CDR1 and CDR2 are KGHDR and SFDVKD. This CDR3 has 18 amino acids. J was trimmed by 7 bases and V by 5 bases; bases with no gene match: 17. The CDR3 region is CATSATQGRGQGTNTQYF. The CDR3 coding sequence is TGTGCCACCAGTGCCACACAAGGACGGGGACAGGGGACAAATACGCAGTATTTT.

This chain connects TRBV30 to TRBJ2-2; D gene uncertain. Germline V gene lookup returns CDR1 GTSNPN and CDR2 SVGIG (reference sequence). The germline V and J ends were trimmed by 0 bases and 4 bases, with 6 bases remaining between them. There are 13 residues in the CDR3. In DNA, the CDR3 is TGTGCCTGGAGTGTGTCAGTCACCGGGGAGCTGTTTTTT. Amino acids: CAWSVSVTGELFF.

The chain has TRBV14 and TRBJ1-2, with D unresolved. The CDR3 length is 15 residues. Deletions cut 1 base from V and 2 bases from J, with 11 bases between. Germline V lookup: CDR1 SGHDN, CDR2 FVKESK. CDR3 residues: CASSQVEGWNYGYTF. Here the CDR3 DNA reads TGTGCCAGCAGCCAAGTAGAGGGTTGGAACTATGGCTACACCTTC.

This clone was counted only a few times. The rearrangement uses TRBV25-1 and TRBJ2-7; 7 bases fit TRBD1. The CDR3 loop spans 12 amino acids. CDR1 and CDR2 (germline): MGHDK, SYGVNS. V was pared by 6 bases and J by 3 bases, with 2 bases of the junction left unmatched. The CDR3 spells CASSSGGYEQYF. The CDR3 nucleotides read TGTGCCAGCAGCTCAGGGGGCTACGAGCAGTACTTC.

The chain couples TRBV7-3 to TRBJ1-6; D might be TRBD1 (5 bases). The CDR3 sequence is 13 residues long. V dropped 5 bases and J dropped 10 bases, with 12 bases sitting between them. The germline CDR1 and CDR2 sequences are SGHTA and FQGTGA. CDR3: CASSRGTGSPLHF. The CDR3 DNA sequence: TGTGCCAGCAGCCGCGGGACCGGCTCACCCCTCCACTTT.

The table lists this clone with a few counts. The chain uses TRBV9 and TRBJ2-1; weak D call: TRBD2 (6 bases). This CDR3 has 15 amino acids. Looked up from germline, CDR1 is SGDLS and CDR2 is YYNGEE. The V end lost 0 bases, the J end lost 7 bases, and 14 bases lay between the germline ends. CDR3 nucleotides: TGTGCCAGCAGCGTAGCCGGGACTCCAAATAATGAGCAGTTCTTC. Amino acid sequence: CASSVAGTPNNEQFF.

The gene calls are TRBV6-5 and TRBJ2-7, with D tentatively TRBD1 (6 bases). CDR1 is MNHEY and CDR2 is SVGAGI in the germline V gene. The CDR3 extends over 11 amino acids. V was shortened by 7 bases and J by 5 bases, with 9 bases between the two germline ends. The CDR3: CASTRGNEQYF. CDR3 nucleotides: TGTGCCAGCACTAGGGGGAACGAGCAGTACTTC.

The V call is TRBV7-8, the J call TRBJ1-1; D might be TRBD1 (5 bases). Germline V CDR1 and CDR2: SGHVS, FQNEAQ. The CDR3 loop spans 15 amino acids. Trimming cost V 4 bases and J 0 bases, with 12 bases left between them. The CDR3 is CASSSPGLMNTEAFF. The CDR3 DNA is TGTGCCAGCAGCTCGCCAGGGTTAATGAACACTGAAGCTTTCTTT.

The chain uses TRBV7-9 and TRBJ1-5, with D hard to call. CDR1 and CDR2 (germline): SEHNR, FQNEAQ (reference sequence). Deletions cut 3 bases from V and 1 base from J, with 10 bases between. The CDR3 totals 15 residues. The CDR3 coding sequence is TGTGCCAGCAGCTTGAGCGGGCCCAGCAATCAGCCCCAGCATTTT. The encoded protein is CASSLSGPSNQPQHF.

V is TRBV29-1 and J is TRBJ1-1; 7 bases are shared with TRBD1. Germline trimming cut 6 bases from V and 5 bases from J; bases unmatched to any gene: 12. Germline V gives CDR1 SQVTM, CDR2 ANQGSEA. CDR3 length: 14 residues. This CDR3 reads CSVRSYRGRTEAFF. The CDR3 nucleotides are TGCAGCGTACGGTCCTACAGGGGAAGGACTGAAGCTTTCTTT.

This rearrangement joins TRBV10-2 to TRBJ1-1; 7 bases line up with TRBD1. The CDR3 has 14 amino acids. V dropped 2 bases and J dropped 5; count of bases not matched to a gene: 5. The germline V gene encodes CDR1 WSHSY and CDR2 SAAADI. The CDR3 loop is CASSEGRGWTEAFF. CDR3 sequence (DNA): TGCGCCAGCAGTGAGGGCAGGGGGTGGACTGAAGCTTTCTTT.

The sample holds one count of this clone. The chain links TRBV11-2 to TRBJ2-1; 7 bases fit TRBD2. Looked up from germline, CDR1 is SGHAT and CDR2 is FQNNGV. CDR3 length equals 14 residues. Trimming at V came to 5 bases and at J to 4 bases, leaving 5 bases not matched to a gene. The CDR3 DNA reads as TGTGCCAGCAGCCTGACTAGCACTTACAATGAGCAGTTCTTC. Translating it yields CASSLTSTYNEQFF.

This clone was detected once. Distinct nucleotide sequences in the sample also encode this CDR3. The chain recombines TRBV5-4 with TRBJ1-1; no definite D call. Trimming pared 0 bases from V and 1 base from J, leaving 4 bases between. The CDR3 extends over 13 amino acids. The germline gives CDR1 SGHNT, CDR2 YYREEE (reference sequence). The CDR3 coding sequence is TGTGCCAGCAGCTTGGGCGAGAACACTGAAGCTTTCTTT. It codes for CASSLGENTEAFF.